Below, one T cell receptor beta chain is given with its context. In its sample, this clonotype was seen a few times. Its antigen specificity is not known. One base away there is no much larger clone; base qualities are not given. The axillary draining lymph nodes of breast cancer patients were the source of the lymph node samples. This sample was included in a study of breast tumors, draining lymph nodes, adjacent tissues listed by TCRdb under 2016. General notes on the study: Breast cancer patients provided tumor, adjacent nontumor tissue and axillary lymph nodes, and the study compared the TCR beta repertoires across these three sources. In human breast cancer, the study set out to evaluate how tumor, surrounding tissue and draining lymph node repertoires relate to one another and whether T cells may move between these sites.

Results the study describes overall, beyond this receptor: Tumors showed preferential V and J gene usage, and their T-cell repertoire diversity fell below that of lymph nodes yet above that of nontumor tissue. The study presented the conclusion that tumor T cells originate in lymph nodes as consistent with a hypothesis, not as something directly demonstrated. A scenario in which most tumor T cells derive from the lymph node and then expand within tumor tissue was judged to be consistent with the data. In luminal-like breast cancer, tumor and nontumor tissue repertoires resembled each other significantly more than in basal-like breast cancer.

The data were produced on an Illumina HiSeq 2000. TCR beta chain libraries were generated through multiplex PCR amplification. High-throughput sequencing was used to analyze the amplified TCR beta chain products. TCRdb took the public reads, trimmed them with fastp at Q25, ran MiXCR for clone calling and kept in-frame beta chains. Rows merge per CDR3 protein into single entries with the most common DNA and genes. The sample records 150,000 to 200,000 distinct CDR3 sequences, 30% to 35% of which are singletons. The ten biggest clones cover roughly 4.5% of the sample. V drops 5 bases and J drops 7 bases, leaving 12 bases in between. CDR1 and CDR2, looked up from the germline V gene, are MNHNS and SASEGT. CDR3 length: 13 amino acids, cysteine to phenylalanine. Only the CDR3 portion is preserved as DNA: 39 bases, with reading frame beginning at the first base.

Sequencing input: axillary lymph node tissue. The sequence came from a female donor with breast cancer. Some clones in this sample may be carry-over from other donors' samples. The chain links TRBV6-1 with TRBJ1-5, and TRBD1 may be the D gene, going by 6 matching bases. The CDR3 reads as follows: CASSFKGGQPQHF. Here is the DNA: TGTGCCAGCAGTTTTAAAGGGGGGCAGCCCCAGCATTTT.